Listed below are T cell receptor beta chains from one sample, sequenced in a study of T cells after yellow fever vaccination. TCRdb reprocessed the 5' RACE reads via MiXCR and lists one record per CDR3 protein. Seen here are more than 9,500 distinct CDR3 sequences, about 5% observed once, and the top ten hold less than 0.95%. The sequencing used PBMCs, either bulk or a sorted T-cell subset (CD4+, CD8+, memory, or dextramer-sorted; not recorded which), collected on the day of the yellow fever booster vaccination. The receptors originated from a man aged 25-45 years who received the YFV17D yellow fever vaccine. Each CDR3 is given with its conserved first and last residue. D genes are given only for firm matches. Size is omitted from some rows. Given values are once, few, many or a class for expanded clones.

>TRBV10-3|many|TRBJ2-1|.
CAISRENGNEQFF
TGTGCCATCAGTCGGGAGAATGGCAATGAGCAGTTCTTC
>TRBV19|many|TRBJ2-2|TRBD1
CASKGGTGSASGELFF
TGTGCCAGTAAGGGTGGGACAGGGAGTGCGTCCGGGGAGCTGTTTTTT
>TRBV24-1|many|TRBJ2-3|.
CATSDFLEEGDTQYF
TGTGCCACCAGTGATTTTTTGGAAGAGGGAGATACGCAGTATTTT
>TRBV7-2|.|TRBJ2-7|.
CASSLAVGVYEQYF
TGTGCCAGCAGCTTAGCTGTGGGCGTTTACGAGCAGTACTTC
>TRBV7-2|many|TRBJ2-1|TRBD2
CASSLGPTSGGHNEQFF
TGTGCCAGCAGCTTAGGCCCTACTAGCGGGGGCCACAATGAGCAGTTCTTC
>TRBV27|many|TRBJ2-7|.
CASTDSSYEQYF
TGTGCCAGCACCGACAGCTCCTACGAGCAGTACTTC
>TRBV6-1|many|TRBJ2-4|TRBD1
CASTSRVTGGNIQYF
TGTGCCAGCACCTCCCGCGTAACAGGGGGGAACATTCAGTACTTC
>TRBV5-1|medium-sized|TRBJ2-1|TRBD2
CASSPKGSGNYNEQFF
TGCGCCAGCAGCCCCAAGGGTAGCGGGAACTACAATGAGCAGTTCTTC
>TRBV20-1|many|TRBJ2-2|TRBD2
CSARTSGRVLDTGELFF
TGCAGTGCTAGGACTAGCGGGAGGGTCTTGGACACCGGGGAGCTGTTTTTT
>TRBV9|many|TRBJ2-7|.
CASSVPKPTGGPYEQYF
TGTGCCAGCAGCGTGCCTAAGCCGACAGGTGGCCCCTACGAGCAGTACTTC
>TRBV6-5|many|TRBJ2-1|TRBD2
CASKSSGASSYNEQFF
TGTGCCAGCAAATCTAGCGGGGCGAGCTCCTACAATGAGCAGTTCTTC
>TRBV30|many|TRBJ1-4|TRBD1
CAWKKQGVDEKLFF
TGTGCCTGGAAAAAACAGGGGGTGGATGAAAAACTGTTTTTT
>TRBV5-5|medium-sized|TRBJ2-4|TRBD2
CASSPLGGDSKNIQYF
TGTGCCAGCAGCCCTCTGGGGGGGGATTCCAAAAACATTCAGTACTTC